The clone carrying this TCR beta chain showed up just once. It was during active infection that Seattle patients were enrolled and then longitudinally followed. The source of the sample is a study of blood T cell repertoires in COVID-19. Generated by immunoSEQ multiplex PCR, the TCRdb table keeps only in-frame clones and is missing some. Found here are under 250,000 clones, about nine tenths of them singletons; the top ten hold roughly 10%. This sequence originates from a man aged 50-59 years with COVID-19, enrolled during active disease. Specimen: peripheral blood.

As DNA, the CDR3 is TGTGCCAGTAGTATGTTTTACAGGGTGTACTGTCAGCCCCAGCATTTT. It specifies CASSMFYRVYCQPQHF. This rearrangement joins TRBV19 to TRBJ1-5, with D perhaps matching TRBD1 (6 bases). This CDR3 contains 16 residues. Trimming removed 3 bases from V and 6 bases from J, with 18 bases in between. CDR1 and CDR2 (germline): LNHDA, SQIVND (reference sequence).